This is a list of T cell receptor beta chains from one sample in a study of Graves' ophthalmopathy and Graves' hyperthyroidism. TCRdb itself ran the multiplex PCR reads through MiXCR, one entry per CDR3 protein. The sample has more than 550,000 distinct CDR3 sequences; 35% to 50% are singletons. Sequenced input: peripheral blood. The source of these receptors is an adult man with Graves' ophthalmopathy. Each CDR3 is given with its conserved first and last residue. The D gene is left open where the match is weak. Clone size is stated in some rows and not others, as once, few, many or a class when expanded.

NA	TRBV9	NA	TRBJ2-2	CASSVRDSTGELFF	TGTGCCAGCAGCGTACGGGACTCTACGGGGGAGCTGTTTTTT
many	TRBV11-2	NA	TRBJ1-1	CASSLGRTNTEAFF	TGTGCCAGCAGCTTGGGACGGACGAACACTGAAGCTTTCTTT
NA	TRBV29-1	NA	TRBJ1-5	CASPTGLGNQPQHF	TGTGCCTCCCCTACAGGGTTGGGCAATCAGCCCCAGCATTTT
NA	TRBV11-1	NA	TRBJ1-5	CASSLGHGVNQPQHF	TGTGCCAGCAGCTTAGGCCATGGAGTCAATCAGCCCCAGCATTTT
NA	TRBV29-1	TRBD1	TRBJ1-1	CSLEGQQNTEAFF	TGCAGTTTGGAGGGACAGCAGAACACTGAAGCTTTCTTT
NA	TRBV19	TRBD1	TRBJ1-6	CASSIYGVRTGVNSPLHF	TGTGCCAGTAGTATTTACGGGGTCCGGACAGGGGTTAATTCACCCCTCCACTTT
many	TRBV10-2	TRBD1	TRBJ2-7	CATGTGESYEQYF	TGCGCCACCGGGACAGGGGAATCCTACGAGCAGTACTTC
NA	TRBV15	TRBD1	TRBJ1-5	CATSPGTGTYEHF	TGTGCCACTAGTCCCGGGACAGGGACGTACGAGCATTTT
many	TRBV7-2	NA	TRBJ2-7	CASSLVVHEQYF	TGTGCCAGCAGCTTAGTTGTCCACGAGCAGTACTTC
NA	TRBV29-1	NA	TRBJ1-1	CSQATVGTEAFF	TGCAGCCAAGCTACGGTAGGCACTGAAGCTTTCTTT
NA	TRBV10-3	TRBD1	TRBJ1-1	CAITQGASFF	TGTGCCATCACACAGGGGGCTTCTTTCTTT
many	TRBV10-3	NA	TRBJ1-5	CAIQGSGSNQPQHF	TGTGCCATCCAAGGTTCCGGGAGCAATCAGCCCCAGCATTTT
NA	TRBV27	NA	TRBJ1-5	CASSLEGISNQPQHF	TGTGCCAGCAGTTTGGAGGGGATAAGCAATCAGCCCCAGCATTTT
NA	TRBV11-2	NA	TRBJ1-4	CASSYSRATNEKLFF	TGTGCCAGCAGTTACTCGAGGGCAACTAATGAAAAACTGTTTTTT
few	TRBV12-3/TRBV12-4	NA	TRBJ1-1	CASSPGGRVTTEAFF	TGTGCCAGCAGCCCGGGGGGCCGGGTTACCACTGAAGCTTTCTTT
NA	TRBV12-5	NA	TRBJ1-1	CASGDQGLTEAFF	TGTGCTAGTGGGGACCAGGGACTCACTGAAGCTTTCTTT
many	TRBV14	NA	TRBJ2-2	CASSPLVAGELFF	TGTGCCAGCAGCCCCCTAGTAGCCGGGGAGCTGTTTTTT
NA	TRBV25-1	NA	TRBJ1-4	CAWSEGEPNEKLFF	TGTGCCTGGAGTGAAGGGGAACCTAATGAAAAACTGTTTTTT
few	TRBV6-1	NA	TRBJ2-7	CASRTGNEQYF	TGTGCCAGCCGTACAGGGAACGAGCAGTACTTC
NA	TRBV19	NA	TRBJ2-6	CASRDRIGANVLTF	TGTGCCAGTAGGGACAGAATTGGGGCCAACGTCCTGACTTTC
few	TRBV4-2	NA	TRBJ1-5	CASSQGYGVQPQHF	TGTGCCAGCAGCCAAGGATACGGAGTTCAGCCCCAGCATTTT
NA	TRBV20-1	TRBD1	TRBJ2-7	CSASSPPGQGVYEQYF	TGCAGTGCCAGCTCACCCCCGGGACAGGGTGTCTACGAGCAGTACTTC
many	TRBV19	NA	TRBJ1-5	CASREGSNQPQHF	TGTGCCAGTAGGGAGGGGAGCAATCAGCCCCAGCATTTT
many	TRBV10-3	TRBD1	TRBJ2-1	CAIKNGTGAYNEQFF	TGTGCCATCAAAAACGGGACAGGGGCATACAATGAGCAGTTCTTC
NA	TRBV10-3	NA	TRBJ1-1	CASSHAEAFF	TGTGCCAGCAGTCACGCTGAAGCTTTCTTT
NA	TRBV29-1	TRBD1	TRBJ1-2	CSVEATTGGVGYTF	TGCAGCGTTGAGGCCACGACAGGGGGCGTTGGCTACACCTTC
NA	TRBV11-1	NA	TRBJ2-7	CASSKLQDSSYEQYF	TGTGCCAGCAGCAAGCTACAGGATAGCTCCTACGAGCAGTACTTC
NA	TRBV7-2	NA	TRBJ1-6	CASSLKPQRGFNSPLHF	TGTGCCAGCAGCTTAAAGCCCCAAAGGGGGTTTAATTCACCCCTCCACTTT
NA	TRBV29-1	TRBD1	TRBJ1-2	CRGQGADYGYTF	TGCAGGGGACAGGGGGCTGACTATGGCTACACCTTC
NA	TRBV29-1	NA	TRBJ2-7	CSGNPYEQYF	TGCAGCGGGAATCCCTACGAGCAGTACTTC
NA	TRBV11-2	TRBD2	TRBJ2-6	CAGGGESGANVLTF	TGTGCCGGCGGGGGAGAGTCTGGGGCCAACGTCCTGACTTTC
NA	TRBV11-3	NA	TRBJ2-7	CASSTETAQQYF	TGTGCCAGCAGCACTGAGACCGCTCAGCAGTACTTC
many	TRBV20-1	NA	TRBJ2-7	CSARDQGSSYEQYF	TGCAGTGCTAGAGACCAGGGGAGCTCCTACGAGCAGTACTTC